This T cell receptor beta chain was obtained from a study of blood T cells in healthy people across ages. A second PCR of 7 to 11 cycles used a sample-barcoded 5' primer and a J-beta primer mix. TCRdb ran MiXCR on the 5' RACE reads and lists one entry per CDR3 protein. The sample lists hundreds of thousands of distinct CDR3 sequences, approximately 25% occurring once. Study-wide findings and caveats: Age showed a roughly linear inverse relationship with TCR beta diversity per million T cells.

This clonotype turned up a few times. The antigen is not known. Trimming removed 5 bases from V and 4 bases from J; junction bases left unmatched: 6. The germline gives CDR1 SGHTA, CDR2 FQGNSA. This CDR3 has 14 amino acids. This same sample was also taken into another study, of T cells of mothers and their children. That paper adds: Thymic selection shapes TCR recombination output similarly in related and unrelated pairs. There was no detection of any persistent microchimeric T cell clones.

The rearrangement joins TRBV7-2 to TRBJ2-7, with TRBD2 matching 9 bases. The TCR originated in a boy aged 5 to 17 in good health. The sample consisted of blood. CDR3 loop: CASSTLAGPYEQYF. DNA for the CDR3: TGTGCCAGCAGCACCCTAGCGGGGCCTTACGAGCAGTACTTC. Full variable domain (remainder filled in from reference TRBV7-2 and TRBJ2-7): GAGVSQSPSNKVTEKGKDVELRCDPISGHTALYWYRQSLGQGLEFLIYFQGNSAPDKSGLPSDRFSAERTGGSVSTLTIQRTQQEDSAVYLCASSTLAGPYEQYFGPGTRLTVT.